The rows below give T cell receptor beta chains drawn from one sample of a study of cytomegalovirus exposure and HLA in healthy donors. Measured with immunoSEQ multiplex PCR; TCRdb has only the in-frame clones, and not every one. The repertoire has around 130,000 clones, roughly 89% of them found once; the top ten carry about 3.7%. Sequencing was performed on PBMCs. The receptors derive from a man aged 25-45 years in good health and CMV-seronegative. CDR3s include the opening cysteine and the closing phenylalanine or tryptophan. D genes are given only for firm matches. Where a row states a size, it is once, few, many or the class of an expanded clone; other rows omit it.

18	TRBJ2-1	NA	once	TRBV4-2	TGTGCCAGCAGCCAAGATCTTGGAGGGCAGTACAACTACAATGAGCAGTTCTTC	CASSQDLGGQYNYNEQFF
19	TRBJ2-3	TRBD2	NA	TRBV10-1	TGCGCCAGCAGTGAGACCCGACGGACTAGCGGGGCTAGCACAGATACGCAGTATTTT	CASSETRRTSGASTDTQYF
15	TRBJ2-7	NA	NA	TRBV5-6	TGTGCCAGCAGCTTGGGGCGGGGAAGCTCCTACGAGCAGTACTTC	CASSLGRGSSYEQYF
16	TRBJ1-4	TRBD1	NA	TRBV7-9	TGTGCCAGCAGCTTACGGACAGGGGCAACTAATGAAAAACTGTTTTTT	CASSLRTGATNEKLFF
12	TRBJ1-2	NA	NA	TRBV5-1	TGCGCCAGCAGCCCTCACTACTATGGCTACACCTTC	CASSPHYYGYTF
15	TRBJ2-1	TRBD1	NA	TRBV7-9	TGTGCCAGCAGCTTAGGACAGGGTCACTACAATGAGCAGTTCTTC	CASSLGQGHYNEQFF
13	TRBJ1-2	TRBD1	NA	TRBV5-4	TGTGCCAGCAGCCCAGGACAGGGAAACGGCTACACCTTC	CASSPGQGNGYTF
12	TRBJ2-2	NA	NA	TRBV6-5	TGTGCCAGCAGTTCATACACCGGGGAGCTGTTTTTT	CASSSYTGELFF
13	TRBJ1-5	TRBD1	NA	TRBV6-1	TGTGCCAGCAGACAGACAGGGTACCAGCCCCAGCATTTT	CASRQTGYQPQHF
13	TRBJ1-1	TRBD1	once	TRBV19	TGTGCCAGTAGTATAAAACAGGGGTTGGAAGCTTTCTTT	CASSIKQGLEAFF
15	TRBJ2-3	TRBD1	NA	TRBV7-2	TGTGCCAGCAGCTTAGACGGGACAGTTCCAGATACGCAGTATTTT	CASSLDGTVPDTQYF
18	TRBJ2-1	NA	NA	TRBV4-3	TGCGCCAGCAGCCAAGGTAACCAGTGGGCGATAACCTACAATGAGCAGTTCTTC	CASSQGNQWAITYNEQFF
15	TRBJ2-5	NA	once	TRBV6-5	TGTGCCAGCAGTTACTCCGGGACTCTCCAAGAGACCCAGTACTTC	CASSYSGTLQETQYF
16	TRBJ2-1	TRBD2	NA	TRBV27	TGTGCCAGCAGTGCCGCGGGGGGTGGGTCCTACAATGAGCAGTTCTTC	CASSAAGGGSYNEQFF
13	TRBJ1-2	NA	NA	TRBV7-9	TGTGCCAGCAGCTATCGAGGGAGGTATGGCTACACCTTC	CASSYRGRYGYTF
14	TRBJ2-7	TRBD1	once	TRBV5-1	TGCGCCAGCAGCCGACTCAGGGGGAACTACGAGCAGTACTTC	CASSRLRGNYEQYF
13	TRBJ2-5	NA	NA	TRBV7-2	TGTGCCAGCAGGCCAGAAATCCAAGAGACCCAGTACTTC	CASRPEIQETQYF
14	TRBJ1-6	NA	NA	TRBV6-5	TGTGCCAGCAGTTACTCGCAGGGGATTTCACCCCTCCACTTT	CASSYSQGISPLHF
13	TRBJ2-7	NA	NA	TRBV2	TGTGCCAGCAGTGGGGGGCGTAGGGGCGAGCAGTACTTC	CASSGGRRGEQYF
14	TRBJ1-5	NA	NA	TRBV19	TGTGCCAGTAGTCCCCAGGACAGTAATCAGCCCCAGCATTTT	CASSPQDSNQPQHF
16	TRBJ2-1	NA	NA	TRBV7-6	TGTGCCAGCAGCTTAGTCCAAACGAGCTCCTACAATGAGCAGTTCTTC	CASSLVQTSSYNEQFF
13	TRBJ1-1	NA	NA	TRBV7-9	TGTGCCAGCAGACCAACAGGGAACACTGAAGCTTTCTTT	CASRPTGNTEAFF
17	TRBJ2-2	NA	NA	TRBV21-1	TGTGCCAGCAGCGGGACGAGGGGGGACAGGGACACCGGGGAGCTGTTTTTT	CASSGTRGDRDTGELFF
15	TRBJ2-3	NA	NA	TRBV5-1	TGCGCCAGCACCCCCAGTGCGGGGGCGACAGATACGCAGTATTTT	CASTPSAGATDTQYF
17	TRBJ1-1	NA	NA	TRBV28	TGTGCCAGCAGTTTATCCCTTAGAAGTCGGAGAAACACTGAAGCTTTCTTT	CASSLSLRSRRNTEAFF
14	TRBJ1-5	TRBD1	NA	TRBV6-1	TGTGCCAGCAGTGAACGACAGGGTTATCAGCCCCAGCATTTT	CASSERQGYQPQHF
16	TRBJ2-7	NA	NA	TRBV2	TGTGCCAGCAGCAGTTCCGCTGCGGTACCTAACAGGGAGCAGTACTTC	CASSSSAAVPNREQYF